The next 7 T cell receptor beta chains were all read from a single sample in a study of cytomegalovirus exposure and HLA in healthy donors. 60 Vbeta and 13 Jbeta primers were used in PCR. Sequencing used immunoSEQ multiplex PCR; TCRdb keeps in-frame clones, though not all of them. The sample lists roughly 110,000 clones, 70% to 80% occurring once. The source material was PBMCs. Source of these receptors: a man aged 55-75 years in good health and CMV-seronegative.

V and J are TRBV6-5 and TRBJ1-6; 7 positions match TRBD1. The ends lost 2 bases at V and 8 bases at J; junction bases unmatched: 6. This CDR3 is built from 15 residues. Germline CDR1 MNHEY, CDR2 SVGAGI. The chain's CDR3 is CASSYLDRAYSPLHF. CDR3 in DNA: TGTGCCAGCAGTTACCTAGACAGGGCTTATTCACCCCTCCACTTT.

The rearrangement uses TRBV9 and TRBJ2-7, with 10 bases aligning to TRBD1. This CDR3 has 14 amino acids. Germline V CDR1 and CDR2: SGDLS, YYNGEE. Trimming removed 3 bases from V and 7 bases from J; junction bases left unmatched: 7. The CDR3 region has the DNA TGTGCCAGCAGCGCTAGCGGACAGGGGGGGGAGCAGTACTTC. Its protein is CASSASGQGGEQYF.

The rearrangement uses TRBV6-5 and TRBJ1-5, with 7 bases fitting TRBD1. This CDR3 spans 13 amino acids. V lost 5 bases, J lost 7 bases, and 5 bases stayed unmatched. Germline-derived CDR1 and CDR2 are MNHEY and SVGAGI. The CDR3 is CASSPGGGQPQHF. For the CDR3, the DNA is TGTGCCAGCAGTCCAGGGGGAGGCCAGCCCCAGCATTTT.

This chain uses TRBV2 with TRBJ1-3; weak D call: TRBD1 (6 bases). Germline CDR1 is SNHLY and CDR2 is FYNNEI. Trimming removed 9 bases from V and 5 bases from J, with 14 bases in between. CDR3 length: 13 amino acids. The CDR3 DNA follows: TGTGCCAGTGGGGCCAGGGGCAGAAACACCATATATTTT. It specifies CASGARGRNTIYF.

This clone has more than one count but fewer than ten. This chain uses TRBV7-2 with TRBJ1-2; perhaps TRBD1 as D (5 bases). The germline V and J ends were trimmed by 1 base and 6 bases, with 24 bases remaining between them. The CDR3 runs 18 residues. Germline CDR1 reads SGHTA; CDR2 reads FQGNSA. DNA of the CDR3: TGTGCCAGCAGCTTAGATTTAAGCTTTGGGGCATCGGGCGATGGCTACACCTTC. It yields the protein CASSLDLSFGASGDGYTF. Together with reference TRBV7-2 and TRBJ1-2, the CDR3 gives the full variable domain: GAGVSQSPSNKVTEKGKDVELRCDPISGHTALYWYRQSLGQGLEFLIYFQGNSAPDKSGLPSDRFSAERTGGSVSTLTIQRTQQEDSAVYLCASSLDLSFGASGDGYTFGSGTRLTVV.

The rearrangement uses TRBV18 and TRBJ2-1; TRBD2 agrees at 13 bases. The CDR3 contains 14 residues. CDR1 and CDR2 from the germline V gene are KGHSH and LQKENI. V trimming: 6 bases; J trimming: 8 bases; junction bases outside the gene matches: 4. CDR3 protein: CASSLTSGGYEQFF. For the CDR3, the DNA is TGTGCCAGCTCTCTGACTAGCGGGGGGTATGAGCAGTTCTTC.

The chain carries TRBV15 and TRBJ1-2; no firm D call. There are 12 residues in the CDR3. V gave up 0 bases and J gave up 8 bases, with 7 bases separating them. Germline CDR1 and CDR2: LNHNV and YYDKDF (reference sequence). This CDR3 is CATSREERGYTF. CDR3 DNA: TGTGCCACCAGCAGAGAAGAGAGGGGCTACACCTTC. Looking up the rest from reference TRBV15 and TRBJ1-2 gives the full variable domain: DAMVIQNPRYQVTQFGKPVTLSCSQTLNHNVMYWYQQKSSQAPKLLFHYYDKDFNNEADTPDNFQSRRPNTSFCFLDIRSPGLGDTAMYLCATSREERGYTFGSGTRLTVV.